The T cell receptor beta chain under discussion was sequenced for a study of blood T cell repertoires in COVID-19. Study-level information: Samples came from the United States, Italy and Spain, spanning acute and convalescent COVID-19. The cDNA or gDNA used as material had been derived from T cells, B-cell-depleted T cells, or PBMCs.

V was cut by 0 bases and J by 8 bases, with 16 bases left in between. The CDR3 is 16 amino acids. Germline V lookup: CDR1 MNHEY, CDR2 SVGAGI. Adults between about 18 and 89 years of age took part from 24 US areas. Study processing details: Researchers report that nucleated cell counts were estimated from reference gene primer amplification. Assay: immunoSEQ multiplex PCR; the TCRdb copy retains only in-frame clones and omits some. That table is the source of V, J and clone size, and D and trimming were worked out from the DNA. This repertoire shows approximately 450,000 clones, around nine tenths found once; its top ten account for 1.5% to 2%.

The chain couples TRBV6-5 to TRBJ1-4; D is undetermined. This TCR was sampled from a woman aged 18-30 years with acute COVID-19. Sequencing was performed on PBMCs or T cells enriched from blood (not recorded which). The CDR3: CASSYSSGRAGEKLFF. The CDR3 DNA reads TGTGCCAGCAGTTACTCTTCCGGGAGGGCGGGAGAAAAACTGTTTTTT.